Listed here are 9 T cell receptor beta chains from one sample, sequenced in a study of chemoradiotherapy in HPV16-positive cancers. Generated by immunoSEQ multiplex PCR, the TCRdb table keeps only in-frame clones and is missing some. The table has 3,500 or so clones, around 66% seen once. Sample collection occurred from a patient who underwent chemoradiotherapy. These receptors originate from a human donor with HPV-associated anogenital cancer.

The rearrangement joins TRBV5-8 to TRBJ1-1; D remains unclear. The germline V and J ends were trimmed by 2 bases and 1 base, with 6 bases remaining between them. The CDR3 contains 13 residues. The germline V gene encodes CDR1 SGHTS and CDR2 YDEGEE. The CDR3 here is CASSFRENTEAFF. CDR3 nucleotides: TGTGCCAGCAGCTTTCGCGAGAACACTGAAGCTTTCTTT.

The CDR3 DNA sequence: TGTGCCAGCAGTGACCTCGGATACGAGCAGTACTTC. Translating gives CASSDLGYEQYF. This rearrangement joins TRBV6-1 to TRBJ2-7; D is unresolved. Trimming removed 3 bases from V and 4 bases from J, with 7 bases in between. CDR1 is MNHNS and CDR2 is SASEGT in the germline V gene. CDR3 length: 12 residues.

The chain carries TRBV7-2 and TRBJ2-1; D unresolved. V was cut by 3 bases and J by 4 bases, with 7 bases left in between. There are 13 residues in the CDR3. The germline CDR1 and CDR2 sequences are SGHTA and FQGNSA. The CDR3 region has the DNA TGTGCCAGCAGCTTCACTAATTACAATGAGCAGTTCTTC. It encodes CASSFTNYNEQFF.

V is TRBV6-5 and J is TRBJ2-1, with 15 bases matching TRBD2. The germline gives CDR1 MNHEY, CDR2 SVGAGI. This CDR3 region has 15 residues. V gave up 10 bases and J gave up 5 bases; unmatched junction bases: 6. DNA for the CDR3: TGTGCCACAGGGACTAGCGGGGGGCCGAACAATGAGCAGTTCTTC. Amino acid sequence: CATGTSGGPNNEQFF.

The CDR3 sequence: CAWNETSNQPQHF. CDR3 DNA: TGTGCCTGGAACGAGACTAGCAATCAGCCCCAGCATTTT. The J gene is TRBJ1-5, the V gene TRBV30; no firm D call. CDR1 is GTSNPN, CDR2 SVGIG, per germline (reference sequence). CDR3 size: 13 residues. Trimming stripped 4 bases from V and 0 bases from J, with 7 bases between.

This chain uses TRBV30 with TRBJ1-1, with D perhaps matching TRBD1 (6 bases). The V gene lost 3 bases and the J gene lost 6 bases, with 8 bases spanning the gap. Looked up from germline, CDR1 is GTSNPN and CDR2 is SVGIG (reference sequence). The CDR3 runs 11 residues. The CDR3 DNA follows: TGTGCCTGGAGCCGGGGGCCTGAAGCTTTCTTT. Amino acids: CAWSRGPEAFF.

The rearrangement joins TRBV5-6 to TRBJ1-1; D is unclear. V was pared by 2 bases and J by 1 base, with 6 bases between. In germline, CDR1 is SGHDT, CDR2 YYEEEE. The CDR3 sequence is 13 residues long. CDR3 residues: CASSLGSNTEAFF. The CDR3 nucleotides read TGTGCCAGCAGCTTAGGGTCGAACACTGAAGCTTTCTTT. Full variable domain (remainder filled in from reference TRBV5-6 and TRBJ1-1): DAGVTQSPTHLIKTRGQQVTLRCSPKSGHDTVSWYQQALGQGPQFIFQYYEEEERQRGNFPDRFSGHQFPNYSSELNVNALLLGDSALYLCASSLGSNTEAFFGQGTRLTVV.

The chain employs TRBV4-2 and TRBJ1-2, with TRBD1 matching 7 bases. Germline V gives CDR1 LGHNA, CDR2 YNFKEQ. V lost 0 bases to trimming and J lost 4 bases; unmatched junction nucleotides: 5. The CDR3 consists of 15 residues. The CDR3 DNA is TGTGCCAGCAGCCAAGATATAAGGGACAGCTATGGCTACACCTTC. It encodes CASSQDIRDSYGYTF.

This clone was observed a few times. This rearrangement joins TRBV19 to TRBJ1-5; tentative D call: TRBD1 (5 bases). Germline V gene sequence: CDR1 LNHDA, CDR2 SQIVND (reference sequence). The CDR3 spans 15 residues. V was shortened by 3 bases and J by 7 bases, with 16 bases between the two germline ends. The CDR3 nucleotides read TGTGCCAGTAGTATGGCGGGGCGGGTCGGGCAGCCCCAGCATTTT. Residues: CASSMAGRVGQPQHF. Supplemented by reference TRBV19 and TRBJ1-5, the full variable domain reads DGGITQSPKYLFRKEGQNVTLSCEQNLNHDAMYWYRQDPGQGLRLIYYSQIVNDFQKGDIAEGYSVSREKKESFPLTVTSAQKNPTAFYLCASSMAGRVGQPQHFGDGTRLSIL.